This T cell receptor (beta chain) emerged from a study of blood T cell repertoires in COVID-19 (dated by TCRdb to 2020 to 2022). Study-level background: Samples from collaborators originated in the United States, Italy and Spain and spanned both the acute and convalescent phases of COVID-19. Samples came from the ongoing ImmuneRACE study (first 160 participants) plus 1,254 subjects from 6 global collaborators. Where HLA class I and class II types were available, the types were taken from metadata supplied by the sample provider, not from assay-based typing. Sample metadata almost always included a de-identified subject ID, COVID-19 status, age in years and sex. The material from the prospective study consisted of cDNA or gDNA derived from T cells, B-cell-depleted T cells, or PBMCs. The repertoires were made available in a free public database intended to serve as a resource for research on the immune response to SARS-CoV-2. Deeply sampled blood TCRbeta repertoires from subjects exposed to, actively infected with, or recovered from COVID-19 were included in the dataset. The research as a whole found: How much clinical and demographic metadata was included differed by source and by participant, and the metadata was provided uncurated.

Each collaborating institution followed its own protocols to collect whole blood in K2EDTA tubes. For TCRbeta analysis, collaborators shipped samples as frozen whole blood, isolated PBMCs, or DNA extracted from either of those sample types. To note about this clone: The clone's antigen remains unknown. Base qualities are not at hand, and no much larger clone is one base apart.

According to the germline V gene, CDR1 reads SGHTS and CDR2 reads YDEGEE. Relative to germline, V is 2 bases shorter and J is 3 bases shorter, with 12 bases between their ends. The CDR3 goes from the cysteine to the phenylalanine over 15 residues. Here the CDR3 DNA is all that survives: 45 bases in frame from base 1. The immunoSEQ Assay, a bias-controlled multiplex PCR, was used to amplify TCRbeta CDR3 regions from genomic DNA. In the source study's methods: The number of nucleated cells in each sample was estimated from the amplification of reference gene primers within the assay. To quantify the absolute abundance of each unique TCRbeta CDR3 rearrangement, sequence reads were collapsed and filtered. For each sample, productive Simpson clonality was calculated as the square root of Simpson's diversity index over productive rearrangements. This immuneACCESS table, as held by TCRdb, lists in-frame sequences with V and J called but not all clones. Of the missing ones, under half trace to an unresolved V gene in checked studies; the others have no known cause. The V and J calls and the clone size are those of that table, but D and trimming were determined from the DNA. The sample table holds about 210,000 clones, of which about 85% were seen once. 0.55% to 0.75% of the sample is taken by the ten largest.

This sequence was found in a man aged 35-49 years with acute or convalescent COVID-19. This chain joins TRBV5-8 to TRBJ2-1; TRBD2 is a weak D gene call, 6 bases matching. The source material was peripheral blood. This receptor has the CDR3 CASSFGLGGYNEQFF. The DNA sequence reads TGTGCCAGCAGCTTTGGGCTGGGGGGCTACAATGAGCAGTTCTTC. Full variable domain (CDR3 extended with the reference TRBV5-8 and TRBJ2-1 proteins): EAGVTQSPTHLIKTRGQQATLRCSPISGHTSVYWYQQALGLGLQFLLWYDEGEERNRGNFPPRFSGRQFPNYSSELNVNALELEDSALYLCASSFGLGGYNEQFFGPGTRLTVL.